What follows are 9 T cell receptor beta chains derived from one specimen sequenced in a study of spatial heterogeneity in lung cancer. In TCRdb, the 5' RACE reads were re-called with MiXCR into one record per CDR3 protein. The sample records about 3,000 distinct CDR3 sequences, about 6% being singletons. No antigens are known for them. Time point given: sample taken at primary tumor resection. Whole-study results and caveats: The number of expanded tumor alpha and beta chains correlated with mutation number.

The source was lung tumor tissue, collected at surgery. The source of these receptors is a male donor with early-stage non-small cell lung cancer.

This clonotype is medium-sized by share. The chain has TRBV4-1 and TRBJ2-3; 10 positions agree with TRBD2. Germline CDR1 and CDR2: MGHRA and YSYEKL. CDR3 length: 19 residues. Trimming took 0 bases from V and 4 from J; bases not matched to a gene: 13. The CDR3 bases are TGCGCCAGCAGCCAAGATTGGAGCGGGGGGGCCGGGTTACCAGATACGCAGTATTTT. Translating gives CASSQDWSGGAGLPDTQYF.

This clonotype counts as medium-sized (0.01 to 0.1%). The J gene is TRBJ2-1, the V gene TRBV18; 9 bases match TRBD1. J lost 5 bases, V lost 4 bases, and 6 bases had no gene match. Germline V lookup: CDR1 KGHSH, CDR2 LQKENI. This CDR3 has 15 amino acids. The CDR3 here is CASSLGTGIHNEQFF. The CDR3 DNA reads as TGTGCCAGCTCACTCGGGACAGGGATCCACAATGAGCAGTTCTTC.

By share, this clonotype ranks as medium-sized. V is TRBV5-6 and J is TRBJ2-7; TRBD2 might be the D (5 bases). The V end lost 1 base, the J end lost 1 base, and 9 bases lay between the germline ends. The CDR3 length is 14 residues. Germline values: CDR1 SGHDT, CDR2 YYEEEE. The chain's CDR3 is CASSLPSQSYEQYF. The CDR3 DNA reads TGTGCCAGCAGCTTGCCTAGCCAGTCCTACGAGCAGTACTTC.

In its sample, this clonotype is medium-sized (0.01 to 0.1%). The rearrangement uses TRBV7-9 and TRBJ1-4; D not resolved. V lost 5 bases and J 8 bases, leaving 18 bases between the germline ends. Germline-derived CDR1 and CDR2 are SEHNR and FQNEAQ (reference sequence). The CDR3 runs 15 residues. CDR3 loop: CASSTRNPVGEKLFF. The CDR3 DNA follows: TGTGCCAGCAGCACCAGGAACCCGGTAGGCGAAAAACTGTTTTTT.

By proportion, this clonotype is medium-sized. The chain carries TRBV19 and TRBJ1-5; 7 bases are shared with TRBD1. V was pared by 5 bases and J by 2 bases, with 3 bases of the junction left unmatched. From germline, CDR1 is LNHDA and CDR2 SQIVND (reference sequence). This CDR3 has 14 amino acids. CDR3 DNA: TGTGCCAGTAGTCCCCAGGGGGGCAATCAGCCCCAGCATTTT. Protein product: CASSPQGGNQPQHF.

Judged by abundance, this clonotype is medium-sized. The rearrangement uses TRBV20-1 and TRBJ1-3; no clear D gene. Germline V CDR1 and CDR2: DFQATT, SNEGSKA (reference sequence). This CDR3 comprises 11 residues. Trimming pared 2 bases from V and 9 bases from J, leaving 8 bases between. DNA of the CDR3: TGCAGTGCTAGAAGGGTCGGCACCATATATTTT. Its translation is CSARRVGTIYF.

By proportion, this clonotype is medium-sized. The chain is built from TRBV12-3 or TRBV12-4 and TRBJ2-2; D call uncertain. The CDR3 runs to 11 residues. V was cut by 8 bases and J by 5 bases, with 6 bases left in between. The DNA for the CDR3 is TGTGCCAGCTTAAGAACCGGGGAGCTGTTTTTT. Translated: CASLRTGELFF.

This clonotype is categorized as medium-sized (0.01 to 0.1%). V gene TRBV10-1 combines with J gene TRBJ1-2; possibly TRBD1 for D (5 bases). CDR1 is WNHNN, CDR2 SYGVQD, per germline (reference sequence). The V end lost 5 bases, the J end lost 5 bases, and 18 bases lay between the germline ends. The CDR3 has 15 amino acids. Written as DNA, the CDR3 is TGCGCCAGCAGTTTTTCTGGGGCGCCGCTTTATGGCTACACCTTC. As protein: CASSFSGAPLYGYTF.

This clonotype is classed as medium-sized. V gene TRBV4-1 combines with J gene TRBJ2-4; 7 nucleotides agree with TRBD1. The CDR3 runs to 13 residues. The germline V gene encodes CDR1 MGHRA and CDR2 YSYEKL. The trim removed 8 bases at V and 7 bases at J, leaving 8 bases unmatched. The CDR3 nucleotides are TGCGCCAGCCGGTCCGTGACAGGGAACATTCAGTACTTC. Protein: CASRSVTGNIQYF.